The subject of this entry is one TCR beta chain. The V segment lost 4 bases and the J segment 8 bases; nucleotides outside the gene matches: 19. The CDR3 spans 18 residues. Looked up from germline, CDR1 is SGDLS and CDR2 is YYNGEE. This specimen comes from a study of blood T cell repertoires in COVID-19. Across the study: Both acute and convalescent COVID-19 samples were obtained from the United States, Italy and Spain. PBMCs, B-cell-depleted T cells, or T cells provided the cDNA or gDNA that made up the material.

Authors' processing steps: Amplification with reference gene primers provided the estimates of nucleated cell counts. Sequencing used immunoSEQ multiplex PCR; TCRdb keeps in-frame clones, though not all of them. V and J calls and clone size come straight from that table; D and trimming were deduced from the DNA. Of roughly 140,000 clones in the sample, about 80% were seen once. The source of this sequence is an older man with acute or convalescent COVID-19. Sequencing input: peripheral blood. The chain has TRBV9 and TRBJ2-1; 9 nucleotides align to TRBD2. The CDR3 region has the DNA TGTGCCAGCAGCAGGGGGAGTACCGGGACTAGCCGTATATATGAGCAGTTCTTC. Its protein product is CASSRGSTGTSRIYEQFF.